The rows below give T cell receptor beta chains drawn from one sample of a study of human T cells and chemical hapten exposure. MiXCR, applied by TCRdb to the RACE reads, yields one record per CDR3 protein. The sample carries some 90,000 distinct CDR3 sequences, around 9% recorded once. The sequenced sample was whole blood. The receptors derive from a female donor in good health. Some clones in this sample may be carry-over from other donors' samples. Both conserved end residues are part of each CDR3. D genes are given only for firm matches. Size tells how often a clone was seen (once, few, many) or the class of an expanded clone, and some rows leave it out.

V gene: TRBV4-1
J gene: TRBJ1-6
D gene: TRBD1
clone size: many
CDR3 protein: CASSQDSPGGNNSPLHF
CDR3 DNA: TGCGCCAGCAGCCAAGATAGCCCAGGGGGCAATAATTCACCCCTCCACTTT

V gene: TRBV4-2
J gene: TRBJ1-4
D gene: .
clone size: many
CDR3 protein: CASSQDEIRTGWDEKLFF
CDR3 DNA: TGTGCCAGCAGCCAAGATGAGATTCGAACAGGGTGGGATGAAAAACTGTTTTTT

V gene: TRBV29-1
J gene: TRBJ1-4
D gene: .
clone size: .
CDR3 protein: CSIVVGTSGNKLFF
CDR3 DNA: TGCAGCATTGTAGTAGGCACATCGGGGAACAAACTGTTTTTT

V gene: TRBV11-1
J gene: TRBJ1-1
D gene: .
clone size: .
CDR3 protein: CASSTGGGEVAFF
CDR3 DNA: TGTGCCAGCAGCACGGGAGGCGGGGAGGTGGCTTTCTTT

V gene: TRBV20-1
J gene: TRBJ1-5
D gene: .
clone size: few
CDR3 protein: CSASTGDQPQHF
CDR3 DNA: TGCAGTGCTAGTACGGGAGATCAGCCCCAGCATTTT

V gene: TRBV2
J gene: TRBJ2-1
D gene: .
clone size: .
CDR3 protein: CASNWDRADEQFF
CDR3 DNA: TGTGCCAGCAACTGGGACCGCGCGGATGAGCAGTTCTTC

V gene: TRBV5-6
J gene: TRBJ1-1
D gene: .
clone size: .
CDR3 protein: CASSLTRTANTEAFF
CDR3 DNA: TGTGCCAGCAGTTTAACCCGCACAGCCAACACTGAAGCTTTCTTT

V gene: TRBV3-1
J gene: TRBJ2-1
D gene: .
clone size: .
CDR3 protein: CASSQDRSYNEQFF
CDR3 DNA: TGTGCCAGCAGCCAAGACAGGAGCTACAATGAGCAGTTCTTC

V gene: TRBV28
J gene: TRBJ1-5
D gene: .
clone size: .
CDR3 protein: CASRPPLTQPQHF
CDR3 DNA: TGTGCCAGCAGGCCACCCCTTACTCAGCCCCAGCATTTT

V gene: TRBV2
J gene: TRBJ2-1
D gene: TRBD1
clone size: .
CDR3 protein: CATRDRVRGNEQFF
CDR3 DNA: TGTGCCACCCGAGACAGGGTCCGAGGGAATGAGCAGTTCTTC

V gene: TRBV11-2
J gene: TRBJ2-3
D gene: .
clone size: many
CDR3 protein: CASGALTDTQYF
CDR3 DNA: TGTGCCAGCGGAGCGCTCACAGATACGCAGTATTTT

V gene: TRBV28
J gene: TRBJ2-7
D gene: .
clone size: .
CDR3 protein: CASSFDEQYF
CDR3 DNA: TGTGCCAGCAGTTTCGACGAGCAGTACTTC

V gene: TRBV19
J gene: TRBJ2-5
D gene: .
clone size: few
CDR3 protein: CASRTGTQETQYF
CDR3 DNA: TGTGCCAGTAGAACAGGAACCCAAGAGACCCAGTACTTC

V gene: TRBV20-1
J gene: TRBJ2-2
D gene: TRBD2
clone size: few
CDR3 protein: CSARNGLAGGHTGELFF
CDR3 DNA: TGCAGTGCTAGAAATGGACTAGCGGGAGGACACACCGGGGAGCTGTTTTTT

V gene: TRBV25-1
J gene: TRBJ1-1
D gene: .
clone size: few
CDR3 protein: CASSEWGNTEAFF
CDR3 DNA: TGTGCCAGCAGTGAATGGGGCAACACTGAAGCTTTCTTT

V gene: TRBV29-1
J gene: TRBJ2-3
D gene: .
clone size: many
CDR3 protein: CSVARMPDTQYF
CDR3 DNA: TGCAGCGTTGCAAGAATGCCAGATACGCAGTATTTT

V gene: TRBV6-6
J gene: TRBJ2-7
D gene: TRBD1
clone size: .
CDR3 protein: CASSYSGQIYEQYF
CDR3 DNA: TGTGCCAGCAGTTACTCGGGACAGATCTACGAGCAGTACTTC

V gene: TRBV5-1
J gene: TRBJ1-1
D gene: .
clone size: few
CDR3 protein: CASSLGQAYEAFF
CDR3 DNA: TGCGCCAGCAGCTTGGGGCAGGCCTACGAAGCTTTCTTT

V gene: TRBV20-1
J gene: TRBJ2-3
D gene: TRBD1
clone size: .
CDR3 protein: CSASGTGPTDTQYF
CDR3 DNA: TGCAGTGCTTCCGGGACAGGACCTACAGATACGCAGTATTTT

V gene: TRBV30
J gene: TRBJ1-2
D gene: TRBD1
clone size: few
CDR3 protein: CAWRLFGTGDYGYTF
CDR3 DNA: TGTGCCTGGAGATTATTCGGGACAGGGGACTATGGCTACACCTTC

V gene: TRBV20-1
J gene: TRBJ2-1
D gene: TRBD1
clone size: few
CDR3 protein: CSATRDRAYNEQFF
CDR3 DNA: TGCAGTGCGACCCGGGACAGGGCTTACAATGAGCAGTTCTTC

V gene: TRBV20-1
J gene: TRBJ1-5
D gene: TRBD1
clone size: many
CDR3 protein: CSAADRGQQPQHF
CDR3 DNA: TGCAGTGCTGCGGACAGGGGGCAACAGCCCCAGCATTTT

V gene: TRBV28
J gene: TRBJ2-5
D gene: .
clone size: .
CDR3 protein: CASRGDQETQYF
CDR3 DNA: TGTGCCAGCAGGGGGGACCAAGAGACCCAGTACTTC

V gene: TRBV20-1
J gene: TRBJ1-5
D gene: .
clone size: .
CDR3 protein: CSASVRGGQPQHF
CDR3 DNA: TGCAGTGCTAGTGTTCGTGGGGGGCAGCCCCAGCATTTT

V gene: TRBV6-1
J gene: TRBJ2-7
D gene: TRBD1
clone size: once
CDR3 protein: CASSAQDRGYEQYF
CDR3 DNA: TGTGCCAGCAGTGCCCAGGACAGGGGGTACGAGCAGTACTTC

V gene: TRBV28
J gene: TRBJ2-7
D gene: TRBD2
clone size: many
CDR3 protein: CASSFLLAGPSYEQYF
CDR3 DNA: TGTGCCAGCAGTTTTCTCCTAGCGGGGCCCTCCTACGAGCAGTACTTC

V gene: TRBV4-3
J gene: TRBJ2-7
D gene: TRBD2
clone size: .
CDR3 protein: CASSRNGRAGYEQYF
CDR3 DNA: TGCGCCAGCAGCCGTAACGGGAGGGCAGGGTACGAGCAGTACTTC

V gene: TRBV18
J gene: TRBJ2-5
D gene: .
clone size: few
CDR3 protein: CASSPAPQETQYF
CDR3 DNA: TGTGCCAGCTCACCAGCACCCCAAGAGACCCAGTACTTC

V gene: TRBV12-3/TRBV12-4
J gene: TRBJ2-1
D gene: .
clone size: .
CDR3 protein: CASSLRETSLNEQFF
CDR3 DNA: TGTGCCAGCAGTTTAAGGGAGACTAGTCTCAATGAGCAGTTCTTC

V gene: TRBV7-2
J gene: TRBJ2-3
D gene: .
clone size: few
CDR3 protein: CASSQRTSTDTQYF
CDR3 DNA: TGTGCCAGCAGCCAACGGACCAGCACAGATACGCAGTATTTT

V gene: TRBV4-3
J gene: TRBJ2-5
D gene: TRBD2
clone size: few
CDR3 protein: CASSQDTVAGSKETQYF
CDR3 DNA: TGCGCCAGCAGCCAAGATACGGTAGCGGGATCAAAAGAGACCCAGTACTTC

V gene: TRBV20-1
J gene: TRBJ2-7
D gene: TRBD2
clone size: .
CDR3 protein: CSAREASGSLYEQYF
CDR3 DNA: TGCAGTGCTAGAGAGGCTAGCGGGAGCCTCTACGAGCAGTACTTC

V gene: TRBV6-6
J gene: TRBJ2-3
D gene: .
clone size: many
CDR3 protein: CASSVSPSTDTQYF
CDR3 DNA: TGTGCCAGCAGTGTGTCGCCTAGCACAGATACGCAGTATTTT

V gene: TRBV6-2/TRBV6-3
J gene: TRBJ2-7
D gene: TRBD1
clone size: few
CDR3 protein: CASRPGQGAPSPYEQYF
CDR3 DNA: TGTGCCAGCCGTCCGGGACAGGGGGCTCCCAGTCCCTACGAGCAGTACTTC

V gene: TRBV13
J gene: TRBJ2-1
D gene: TRBD2
clone size: .
CDR3 protein: CASSLNRAGGRNEQFF
CDR3 DNA: TGTGCCAGCAGCTTAAACCGTGCGGGAGGAAGGAATGAGCAGTTCTTC

V gene: TRBV15
J gene: TRBJ2-7
D gene: TRBD1
clone size: many
CDR3 protein: CATSRDGQGGEQYF
CDR3 DNA: TGTGCCACCAGCAGAGATGGACAGGGCGGCGAGCAGTACTTC

V gene: TRBV29-1
J gene: TRBJ2-1
D gene: .
clone size: many
CDR3 protein: CSVVAAGSSYNEQFF
CDR3 DNA: TGCAGCGTTGTCGCCGCGGGAAGCTCCTACAATGAGCAGTTCTTC

V gene: TRBV20-1
J gene: TRBJ2-1
D gene: .
clone size: .
CDR3 protein: CSARPSNNEQFF
CDR3 DNA: TGCAGTGCTCGCCCCTCGAACAATGAGCAGTTCTTC

V gene: TRBV6-5
J gene: TRBJ2-1
D gene: .
clone size: .
CDR3 protein: CASSYNNEQFF
CDR3 DNA: TGTGCCAGCAGTTACAACAATGAGCAGTTCTTC

V gene: TRBV27
J gene: TRBJ2-2
D gene: TRBD2
clone size: .
CDR3 protein: CASRPYGVAGGPGELFF
CDR3 DNA: TGTGCCAGCAGGCCCTATGGGGTAGCGGGAGGGCCCGGGGAGCTGTTTTTT

V gene: TRBV24-1
J gene: TRBJ2-6
D gene: .
clone size: .
CDR3 protein: CATSFTDSGANVLTF
CDR3 DNA: TGTGCCACCAGTTTCACAGACTCTGGGGCCAACGTCCTGACTTTC

V gene: TRBV20-1
J gene: TRBJ1-4
D gene: .
clone size: many
CDR3 protein: CSARASGTTNEKLFF
CDR3 DNA: TGCAGTGCTAGAGCCTCCGGGACAACTAATGAAAAACTGTTTTTT